This T cell receptor (beta chain) appears in the sequencing data of a study of identical twins. A universal primer site was incorporated via template switching, and the cDNA contained unique molecular identifiers. TCRdb called the 5' RACE reads again in MiXCR, with one record for every CDR3 protein. In the table there are about 690,000 distinct CDR3 sequences, over 5% of which are singletons. The germline V and J ends were trimmed by 8 bases and 4 bases, with 12 bases remaining between them. Germline CDR1 reads KGHSH; CDR2 reads LQKENI. The CDR3 loop spans 12 amino acids. This clonotype was recorded many times. Its antigen remains unidentified. Study-wide points: Fewer insertions were carried by abundant cord blood beta clonotypes, but none was seen in memory repertoires.

Healthy Caucasians, and only they, were the donors. The source is a man younger than 35 in good health. The J gene is TRBJ2-7, the V gene TRBV18; D is unclear. Sequencing input: naive T cells sorted from blood. CDR3 protein: CASSPVSYEQYF. The DNA for the CDR3 is TGTGCCAGCAGCCCCGTCTCGTACGAGCAGTACTTC.